The 27 T cell receptor beta chains reported below all come from one sample, sequenced in a study of cytomegalovirus exposure and HLA in healthy donors. Primers: 60 Vbeta forward and 13 Jbeta reverse. Some clones are missing from TCRdb's copy, which holds only in-frame ones; the method was immunoSEQ multiplex PCR. The sample includes some 130,000 clones, around 63% of them seen just once. Sequencing was performed on PBMCs. Receptors originate from a human donor in good health.

The chain carries TRBV5-6 and TRBJ1-2; possibly TRBD1 for D (6 bases). Germline V gene data show CDR1 as SGHDT and CDR2 as YYEEEE. CDR3 size: 13 residues. V lost 0 bases to trimming and J lost 8 bases, with 11 bases between them. The CDR3 DNA follows: TGTGCCAGCAGCTTGGACAGGGTTCGCGGCTACACCTTC. Its protein is CASSLDRVRGYTF.

CDR3 DNA: TGTGCCAGCAGCAACAGGTCATCCTACGAGCAGTACTTC. It codes for CASSNRSSYEQYF. The rearrangement links TRBV9 to TRBJ2-7, with TRBD1 as a possible D gene (5 bases). Germline V gene data show CDR1 as SGDLS and CDR2 as YYNGEE. The germline V and J ends were trimmed by 4 bases and 1 base, with 9 bases remaining between them. The CDR3 length is 13 residues.

The rearrangement links TRBV27 to TRBJ2-1; D gene unclear. CDR1 and CDR2 from the germline V gene are MNHEY and SMNVEV (reference sequence). The CDR3 covers 12 residues. V lost 11 bases and J 0 bases, leaving 8 bases between the germline ends. The CDR3 DNA is TGTGCCGCAGTATCCTCCTACAATGAGCAGTTCTTC. Amino acids: CAAVSSYNEQFF.

This clone was recorded a few times. V gene TRBV4-2 combines with J gene TRBJ2-2; perhaps TRBD2 as D (6 bases). V lost 0 bases, J lost 2 bases, and 10 bases lay in between. CDR1 is LGHNA and CDR2 is YNFKEQ in the germline V gene. CDR3 length equals 16 residues. CDR3 nucleotide sequence: TGTGCCAGCAGCCAAGAGGCTAGCGTCAACACCGGGGAGCTGTTTTTT. It encodes CASSQEASVNTGELFF.

In the case of this clone: One end of the junction varies from germline; a read error may be responsible. The gene calls are TRBV7-2 and TRBJ2-1; 10 bases fit TRBD2. Germline-derived CDR1 and CDR2 are SGHTA and FQGNSA. This CDR3 spans 16 amino acids. The CDR3 region has the DNA TGTGCCAGCAGCCTAGCGGGAGACCTCTCCTACAATGAGCAGTTCTTC. Translation: CASSLAGDLSYNEQFF.

V is TRBV28 and J is TRBJ1-1; no firm D call. Trimming left V 10 bases short and J 4 bases short, with 10 bases between. Germline loops: CDR1 MDHEN, CDR2 SYDVKM. The CDR3 totals 11 residues. The CDR3, as DNA: TGTGCCACGAGATTACTCACTGAAGCTTTCTTT. It yields the protein CATRLLTEAFF.

V and J are TRBV6-1 and TRBJ2-2; tentative D call: TRBD1 (5 bases). The germline V gene has CDR1 MNHNS and CDR2 SASEGT. Trimming took 3 bases from V and 6 from J, leaving 17 bases between them. The CDR3 consists of 16 residues. The CDR3 DNA reads as TGTGCCAGCAGTGAGTTTCCCACGACAGTTTCCGGGGAGCTGTTTTTT. Protein sequence: CASSEFPTTVSGELFF.

This rearrangement joins TRBV7-9 to TRBJ1-4, with 7 bases matching TRBD1. This CDR3 region has 17 residues. Germline lookup yields CDR1 SEHNR and CDR2 FQNEAQ (reference sequence). V gave up 1 base and J gave up 0 bases; unmatched junction bases: 5. Here the CDR3 DNA reads TGTGCCAGCAGCTTAGGTACAGGGGCGGCAACTAATGAAAAACTGTTTTTT. Amino acid sequence: CASSLGTGAATNEKLFF.

The gene calls are TRBV2 and TRBJ2-5; TRBD2 aligns across 7 bases. Germline CDR1 is SNHLY and CDR2 is FYNNEI. Trimming cost V 4 bases and J 5 bases; bases outside gene matches: 10. The CDR3 consists of 15 residues. The CDR3 DNA follows: TGTGCCAGCAGTGCCATGGCGGGAGTAGGCGAGACCCAGTACTTC. Residues: CASSAMAGVGETQYF.

The chain couples TRBV6-1 to TRBJ1-5; the D is unclear. Trimming removed 1 base from V and 3 bases from J, with 10 bases in between. This CDR3 has 15 amino acids. Per the germline V gene, CDR1 is MNHNS and CDR2 is SASEGT. The CDR3, as DNA: TGTGCCAGCAGTGAAGGGGAGACCGTCAATCAGCCCCAGCATTTT. Translation: CASSEGETVNQPQHF.

This chain links TRBV5-1 with TRBJ2-3, with 12 bases fitting TRBD2. The CDR3 is made up of 16 amino acids. The V gene end was trimmed by 4 bases and the J gene end by 2 bases; junction bases not matched to a gene: 5. Germline-derived CDR1 and CDR2 are SGHRS and YFSETQ. CDR3 sequence reads: CASSPRLAGDTDTQYF. CDR3 coding DNA: TGCGCCAGCAGCCCGAGACTAGCGGGAGACACAGATACGCAGTATTTT.

The chain combines TRBV10-3 with TRBJ2-1; D might be TRBD2 (5 bases). The CDR3 is made up of 15 amino acids. Deletions cut 6 bases from V and 0 bases from J, with 12 bases between. Germline CDR1 and CDR2: ENHRY and SYGVKD. CDR3 coding DNA: TGTGCCATCAGGGGAGCGGCGAGCTCCTACAATGAGCAGTTCTTC. It encodes CAIRGAASSYNEQFF.

The chain employs TRBV5-1 and TRBJ2-3; TRBD1 agrees at 8 bases. The V gene's germline CDR1 is SGHRS and CDR2 YFSETQ. Trimming at V came to 3 bases and at J to 6 bases, leaving 3 bases not matched to a gene. This CDR3 region has 13 residues. Here the CDR3 reads CASSYTGGDTQYF. The DNA for the CDR3 is TGCGCCAGCAGCTACACAGGGGGGGATACGCAGTATTTT.

In this sample, this clone turned up once. The J gene is TRBJ2-7, the V gene TRBV4-1; D is possibly TRBD1 (6 bases). V was clipped by 2 bases and J by 1 base, with 9 bases between them. Germline loops: CDR1 MGHRA, CDR2 YSYEKL. The CDR3 is made up of 14 amino acids. The DNA of the CDR3 is TGCGCCAGCAGCCAACAGGGGTCTTCCTACGAGCAGTACTTC. Translated, it gives CASSQQGSSYEQYF.

V gene TRBV7-9 combines with J gene TRBJ2-1, with 7 bases lining up with TRBD1. The length of the CDR3 is 15 residues. Germline-derived CDR1 and CDR2 are SEHNR and FQNEAQ (reference sequence). V was pared by 4 bases and J by 6 bases, with 9 bases of the junction left unmatched. The CDR3 region has the DNA TGTGCCAGCAGCTCCCCGGGACAGAGAACCAATGAGCAGTTCTTC. It is translated as CASSSPGQRTNEQFF.

The rearrangement uses TRBV15 and TRBJ1-5, with a weak D call TRBD1 (6 bases). The CDR3 spans 15 residues. V lost 2 bases, J lost 6 bases, and 14 bases lay in between. Germline assignment: CDR1 LNHNV and CDR2 YYDKDF (reference sequence). CDR3 sequence reads: CATSRLGQSGQPQHF. The DNA of the CDR3 is TGTGCCACCAGCAGACTAGGACAGTCAGGTCAGCCCCAGCATTTT. The full variable domain, in which reference TRBV15 and TRBJ1-5 provide the parts outside the CDR3, is DAMVIQNPRYQVTQFGKPVTLSCSQTLNHNVMYWYQQKSSQAPKLLFHYYDKDFNNEADTPDNFQSRRPNTSFCFLDIRSPGLGDTAMYLCATSRLGQSGQPQHFGDGTRLSIL.

The chain has TRBV7-6 and TRBJ2-2; 11 nucleotides align to TRBD1. CDR1 and CDR2 from the germline V gene are SGHVS and FNYEAQ. The ends lost 1 base at V and 6 bases at J; junction bases unmatched: 1. The CDR3 spans 15 residues. This chain's CDR3 is CASSLEGQGAGELFF. DNA for the CDR3: TGTGCCAGCAGCTTAGAGGGACAGGGGGCCGGGGAGCTGTTTTTT.

This clone has just a few counts. V is TRBV10-3 and J is TRBJ2-5; 7 bases map to TRBD2. The CDR3 covers 13 residues. The germline CDR1 and CDR2 sequences are ENHRY and SYGVKD. V shed 4 bases, J shed 3 bases, and the junction held 2 bases outside the gene matches. The CDR3 DNA follows: TGTGCCATCAGTGGGGGGGGTGAAGAGACCCAGTACTTC. As protein: CAISGGGEETQYF.

The chain links TRBV28 to TRBJ2-2; 8 nucleotides agree with TRBD1. J lost 4 bases, V lost 11 bases, and 6 bases had no gene match. The germline gives CDR1 MDHEN, CDR2 SYDVKM. This CDR3 region has 13 residues. CDR3 protein: CACQGAGTGELFF. The CDR3 DNA is TGTGCCTGCCAGGGGGCGGGCACCGGGGAGCTGTTTTTT.

The chain links TRBV27 to TRBJ2-7, with 7 bases that match TRBD2. There are 15 residues in the CDR3. CDR1 is MNHEY, CDR2 SMNVEV, per germline (reference sequence). V was clipped by 6 bases and J by 0 bases; unmatched bases: 8. CDR3 region: CASRKQRGSSYEQYF. The CDR3 DNA is TGTGCCAGCAGAAAGCAGCGGGGTAGCTCCTACGAGCAGTACTTC.

The chain has TRBV19 and TRBJ2-7; the match to TRBD1 covers 9 bases. Germline CDR1 LNHDA, CDR2 SQIVND (reference sequence). V shed 8 bases, J shed 6 bases, and the junction held 8 bases outside the gene matches. CDR3 size: 13 residues. CDR3 DNA: TGTGCCAGTGGAGGACAGGGGCGAGGCGAGCAGTACTTC. Its protein product is CASGGQGRGEQYF.

This clone was detected once. This chain joins TRBV5-4 and TRBJ1-1, with 9 bases aligning to TRBD1. J was trimmed by 5 bases and V by 2 bases; bases with no gene match: 4. The CDR3 is 14 amino acids. Germline V lookup: CDR1 SGHNT, CDR2 YYREEE (reference sequence). CDR3 sequence reads: CASSLEQGATEAFF. CDR3 bases: TGTGCCAGCAGCTTAGAACAGGGGGCGACTGAAGCTTTCTTT.

CDR3 protein: CASSLLIAGSPLGGNTIYF. The CDR3 DNA reads as TGTGCCAGCAGCTTGCTCATCGCGGGGTCGCCCCTGGGCGGAAACACCATATATTTT. This chain links TRBV5-6 with TRBJ1-3, with D hard to call. The V and J ends lost 1 base and 4 bases respectively, with 24 bases between them. From germline, CDR1 is SGHDT and CDR2 YYEEEE. This CDR3 spans 19 amino acids.

The chain combines TRBV7-3 with TRBJ2-4; D call uncertain. V lost 5 bases, J lost 9 bases, and 14 bases lay in between. Per the germline V gene, CDR1 is SGHTA and CDR2 is FQGTGA. The CDR3 spans 13 residues. CDR3 protein: CASSPTTNSIQYF. The DNA of the CDR3 is TGTGCCAGCAGCCCCACTACTAATTCCATTCAGTACTTC.

The chain recombines TRBV5-1 with TRBJ2-1; tentative D call: TRBD2 (5 bases). Germline V gene sequence: CDR1 SGHRS, CDR2 YFSETQ. The CDR3 sequence is 15 residues long. The V and J ends lost 4 bases and 5 bases respectively, with 16 bases between them. The CDR3 nucleotides read TGCGCCAGCAGCCAACTGCGGGCTCGGGACAATGAGCAGTTCTTC. Amino acid sequence: CASSQLRARDNEQFF.

The gene calls are TRBV7-2 and TRBJ2-7; TRBD2 might be the D (6 bases). The V gene's germline CDR1 is SGHTA and CDR2 FQGNSA. Trimming pared 2 bases from V and 4 bases from J, leaving 12 bases between. The CDR3 has 14 residues. CDR3 loop: CASSLKDYPYEQYF. CDR3 in DNA: TGTGCCAGCAGCTTAAAGGACTATCCTTACGAGCAGTACTTC.

The V gene is TRBV7-2, the J gene TRBJ2-5; tentatively, D is TRBD1 (6 bases). The germline gives CDR1 SGHTA, CDR2 FQGNSA. The CDR3 has 14 amino acids. V shed 8 bases and J shed 2 bases, with 15 bases lying between them. CDR3 nucleotide sequence: TGTGCCAGCCGACCAGAGACAGGACAAGAGACCCAGTACTTC. It translates to CASRPETGQETQYF.